Reported below is one TCR beta chain. Antigen specificity is unknown. TCRdb analysed the reads with MiXCR anew, one entry per CDR3 protein. The sample consists of a few hundred thousand distinct CDR3 sequences, 29% of them appearing once. The data are from a study of T cell repertoires in cytomegalovirus infection. For the study at large: As its CMV epitopes, the study selected recently identified HLA-C-restricted and well-studied HLA-B-restricted targets. Indications came from public TCR beta signatures; they pointed to CMV infection and to a matching HLA type.

The CDR3 totals 12 residues. Trimming stripped 4 bases from V and 6 bases from J, with 9 bases between. Overall study results and limits: Individuals carrying CMV plus the relevant HLA were identified by cumulative frequency of public TCR beta families. The study found HLA-C-restricted CMV-specific TCR beta clonotypes dominating the ex vivo response.

Sequencing was performed on cultured PBMCs, taken from culture after CMV antigen stimulation. The chain employs TRBV12-3 or TRBV12-4 and TRBJ1-2; D call uncertain. The sequence derives from a human donor in good health (CMV status not recorded). Some clones in this sample may be carry-over from other donors' samples. CDR3 sequence (DNA): TGTGCCAGCAGTTCCATCATTGATGGCTACACCTTC. Amino acids: CASSSIIDGYTF.